This TCR beta chain was captured in a study of early T cells in non-severe SARS-CoV-2 infection. TCRdb itself ran the 5' RACE reads through MiXCR, one entry per CDR3 protein. This table has 30,000 to 45,000 distinct CDR3 sequences, around 5.4% appearing once. This clonotype was observed many times. This CDR3 spans 14 amino acids. V lost 6 bases, J lost 4 bases, and 18 bases lay in between. Germline V gene lookup returns CDR1 SQVTM and CDR2 ANQGSEA. The source was whole blood, collected at baseline. The sequence was obtained from an adult who was a healthcare worker with PCR-confirmed SARS-CoV-2 infection or an uninfected control (not recorded which). The genes are TRBV29-1 and TRBJ2-5, with D maybe TRBD1 (5 bases). DNA for the CDR3: TGCAGCGTCAGGCTGGCAGGGAAAATAGAGACCCAGTACTTC. It codes for CSVRLAGKIETQYF.